The rows below give T cell receptor beta chains drawn from one sample of a study of blood T cell repertoires in COVID-19. Data came from immunoSEQ multiplex PCR; TCRdb stores just in-frame clones and leaves some out. The sample includes about 170,000 clones, over 80% of them seen just once. Sequencing was done on a sample of peripheral blood. These receptors all come from a woman aged 45-60 years with acute or convalescent COVID-19. The CDR3 runs from the conserved cysteine through the conserved F or W. Fields, in order: J gene, D gene, clone size, V gene, CDR3 DNA, CDR3 protein. The D gene is left open where the match is weak. Not all rows give a size; the values are once, few, many and, for expanded clones, a class.

j_call: TRBJ2-1; d_call: TRBD1; clone_size: NA; v_call: TRBV24-1; cdr3_nt: TGTGCCACCAGTGACCTAGGACAGGGTCGGAATGAGCAGTTCTTC; cdr3_aa: CATSDLGQGRNEQFF
j_call: TRBJ2-7; d_call: NA; clone_size: NA; v_call: TRBV5-1; cdr3_nt: TGCGCCAGCAGCTGGACAGCCTCCTACGAGCAGTACTTC; cdr3_aa: CASSWTASYEQYF
j_call: TRBJ1-4; d_call: NA; clone_size: NA; v_call: TRBV4-3; cdr3_nt: TGCGCCAGCAGCCATGAAGGGGGATCTAATGAAAAACTGTTTTTT; cdr3_aa: CASSHEGGSNEKLFF
j_call: TRBJ1-1; d_call: TRBD1; clone_size: NA; v_call: TRBV24-1; cdr3_nt: TGTGCCACCAGTGATTCTACCGGGACAGGGACTGAAGCTTTCTTT; cdr3_aa: CATSDSTGTGTEAFF
j_call: TRBJ1-6; d_call: NA; clone_size: NA; v_call: TRBV7-2; cdr3_nt: TGTGCCAGCAGCTTGCGAGTAGCGTATGCGCGGAGTTCACCCCTCCACTTT; cdr3_aa: CASSLRVAYARSSPLHF
j_call: TRBJ2-5; d_call: TRBD1; clone_size: few; v_call: TRBV3-1/TRBV3-2; cdr3_nt: TGTGCCAGCAGCCTAGTACAGGGGCAAGAGACCCAGTACTTC; cdr3_aa: CASSLVQGQETQYF
j_call: TRBJ2-3; d_call: TRBD2; clone_size: NA; v_call: TRBV3-1/TRBV3-2; cdr3_nt: TGTGCCAGCAGCCTCGGGACTAGCGGGAGGACAGATACGCAGTATTTT; cdr3_aa: CASSLGTSGRTDTQYF
j_call: TRBJ2-7; d_call: NA; clone_size: NA; v_call: TRBV11-2; cdr3_nt: TGTGCCAGCAGCTTAGGAGGGAACTCCTACGAGCAGTACTTC; cdr3_aa: CASSLGGNSYEQYF
j_call: TRBJ1-1; d_call: NA; clone_size: NA; v_call: TRBV15; cdr3_nt: TGTGCCACCAGCAGAGACCTCGGCAGGGAGAACACTGAAGCTTTCTTT; cdr3_aa: CATSRDLGRENTEAFF
j_call: TRBJ2-6; d_call: NA; clone_size: NA; v_call: TRBV3-1/TRBV3-2; cdr3_nt: TGTGCCAGCAGCCAACACTCTGGGGCCAACGTCCTGACTTTC; cdr3_aa: CASSQHSGANVLTF
j_call: TRBJ2-7; d_call: NA; clone_size: NA; v_call: TRBV12-3/TRBV12-4; cdr3_nt: TGTGCCAGCACCCTCGGGGGGCCCTACGAGCAGTACTTC; cdr3_aa: CASTLGGPYEQYF
j_call: TRBJ2-3; d_call: TRBD2; clone_size: NA; v_call: TRBV2; cdr3_nt: TGTGCCAGCAGTGAAGTCGGATACTTAGCGGGAGGGAGCACAGATACGCAGTATTTT; cdr3_aa: CASSEVGYLAGGSTDTQYF
j_call: TRBJ1-2; d_call: TRBD1; clone_size: NA; v_call: TRBV30; cdr3_nt: TGTGCCTGGAGTGTGACAACAGGGGACCCATATGGCTACACCTTC; cdr3_aa: CAWSVTTGDPYGYTF
j_call: TRBJ1-1; d_call: NA; clone_size: NA; v_call: TRBV11-2; cdr3_nt: TGTGCCAGCACCCTCCCCCTAACAGGGTCTGAAGCTTTCTTT; cdr3_aa: CASTLPLTGSEAFF
j_call: TRBJ1-2; d_call: NA; clone_size: once; v_call: TRBV27; cdr3_nt: TGTGCCAGCAGTCGGGGCCTAGGGGGTCTTAACTATGGCTACACCTTC; cdr3_aa: CASSRGLGGLNYGYTF
j_call: TRBJ2-2; d_call: TRBD1; clone_size: NA; v_call: TRBV10-3; cdr3_nt: TGTGCCATCAGGAGGACAGGAGACACCGGGGAGCTGTTTTTT; cdr3_aa: CAIRRTGDTGELFF
j_call: TRBJ2-3; d_call: TRBD1; clone_size: NA; v_call: TRBV4-3; cdr3_nt: TGCGCCAGCAGCCAGACAGGGGGTAGCACAGATACGCAGTATTTT; cdr3_aa: CASSQTGGSTDTQYF
j_call: TRBJ1-5; d_call: NA; clone_size: NA; v_call: TRBV23-1; cdr3_nt: TGCGCCAGCAGCCCGGCCGCGCAGGGGTGGGATCAGCCCCAGCATTTT; cdr3_aa: CASSPAAQGWDQPQHF
j_call: TRBJ1-2; d_call: TRBD1; clone_size: NA; v_call: TRBV18; cdr3_nt: TGTGCCAGCTCACCGATTGGGACAGGGGGATATGGCTACACCTTC; cdr3_aa: CASSPIGTGGYGYTF
j_call: TRBJ1-2; d_call: NA; clone_size: NA; v_call: TRBV6-1; cdr3_nt: TGTGCCAGCAGTGAGGAGACAGGCTCCTTTTATGGCTACACCTTC; cdr3_aa: CASSEETGSFYGYTF
j_call: TRBJ1-2; d_call: NA; clone_size: NA; v_call: TRBV5-6; cdr3_nt: TGTGCCAGCAGCTTGTCCGGGACAAAAGGAAACTATGGCTACACCTTC; cdr3_aa: CASSLSGTKGNYGYTF
j_call: TRBJ2-5; d_call: TRBD2; clone_size: NA; v_call: TRBV24-1; cdr3_nt: TGTGCCACCAGTGCCCCGGGACTAGCGGGGGGCCAAGAGACCCAGTACTTC; cdr3_aa: CATSAPGLAGGQETQYF
j_call: TRBJ2-1; d_call: NA; clone_size: NA; v_call: TRBV10-1; cdr3_nt: TGCGCCAGCAGTGAGTCACCAGGGGCCGGTGAGCAGTTCTTC; cdr3_aa: CASSESPGAGEQFF
j_call: TRBJ1-2; d_call: TRBD1; clone_size: once; v_call: TRBV30; cdr3_nt: TGTGCCTGGGACAGGGGAAGAAACTATGGCTACACCTTC; cdr3_aa: CAWDRGRNYGYTF
j_call: TRBJ1-4; d_call: NA; clone_size: NA; v_call: TRBV2; cdr3_nt: TGTGCCATCACACACAGGGAGATTAATGAAAAACTGTTTTTT; cdr3_aa: CAITHREINEKLFF
j_call: TRBJ2-1; d_call: NA; clone_size: NA; v_call: TRBV6-6; cdr3_nt: TGTGCCAGCAGTTATCGGGACAATGAGCAGTTCTTC; cdr3_aa: CASSYRDNEQFF
j_call: TRBJ2-1; d_call: NA; clone_size: NA; v_call: TRBV28; cdr3_nt: TGTGCCAGCAGTTTATACGGGAGCTCCTACAATGAGCAGTTCTTC; cdr3_aa: CASSLYGSSYNEQFF
j_call: TRBJ1-3; d_call: NA; clone_size: NA; v_call: TRBV5-1; cdr3_nt: TGCGCCAGCAGCTTACCGGGGGACACCATATATTTT; cdr3_aa: CASSLPGDTIYF
j_call: TRBJ1-2; d_call: TRBD1; clone_size: NA; v_call: TRBV28; cdr3_nt: TGTGCCAGCAGGGGTGGAGGGCAGGGGGCTGGCTACACCTTC; cdr3_aa: CASRGGGQGAGYTF
j_call: TRBJ1-2; d_call: TRBD1; clone_size: NA; v_call: TRBV2; cdr3_nt: TGTGCCAGCAGAAGGGGGCTTGGCTACACCTTC; cdr3_aa: CASRRGLGYTF